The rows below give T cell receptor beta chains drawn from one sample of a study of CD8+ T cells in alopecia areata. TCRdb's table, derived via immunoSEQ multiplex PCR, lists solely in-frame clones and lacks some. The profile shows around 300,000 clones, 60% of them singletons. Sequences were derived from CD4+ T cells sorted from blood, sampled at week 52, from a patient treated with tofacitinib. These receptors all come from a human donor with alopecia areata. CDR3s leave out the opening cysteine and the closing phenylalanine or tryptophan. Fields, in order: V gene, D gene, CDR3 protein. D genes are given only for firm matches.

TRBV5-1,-,ASSLAGQGRSPLH
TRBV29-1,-,SVTRSDQETQY
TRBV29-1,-,SVEVQYRGGNGYT
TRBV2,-,ASSPLWRNNQPQH
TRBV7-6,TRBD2,ASSLDRTSTRSYNEQF
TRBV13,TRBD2,ASSSYPSGSGGLQETQY
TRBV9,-,ASSVAAENGEQY
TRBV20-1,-,SAGPSYEQY
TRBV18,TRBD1,ASSRQGKSHGELF
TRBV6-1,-,ASSEGAGVTQY
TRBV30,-,ACPRTANTEAF
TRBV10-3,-,AISGGGEEY
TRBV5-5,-,ASSLRAAPRETQY
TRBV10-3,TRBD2,AISESSGGTYNEQF
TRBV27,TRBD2,ANISGGHYNEQF
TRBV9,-,ASSVLDRSEAF
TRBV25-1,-,ASRGRPQETQY
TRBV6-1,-,ASSQGIGAKNIQY
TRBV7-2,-,ASSQGLYNEQF
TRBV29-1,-,SVEFERRGRNT
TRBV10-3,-,ATGTPTRGANVLT
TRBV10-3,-,AISITGQKGVINGYT
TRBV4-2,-,ASTSGGTNTEAF
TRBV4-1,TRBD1,ASSRRTGGDQPQH
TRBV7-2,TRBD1,ASRSIPGQGAPGANVLT
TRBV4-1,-,ASSQAFEKLF
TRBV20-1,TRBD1,SANRGDEQY
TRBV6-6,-,ATRWDTDTQY
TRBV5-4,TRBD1,ASSLGGQGMFGANVLT
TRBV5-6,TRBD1,ASTPGQGSYGYT
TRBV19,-,ASRRGHSKMTGELF
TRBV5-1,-,ASSLVRRGWAEAF
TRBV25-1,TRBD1,ASSVPGTGDPAYEQY
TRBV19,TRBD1,ASGQGYGANVLT
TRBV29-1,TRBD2,SVTRLAGFGETQY
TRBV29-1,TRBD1,SASQGAGEKLF
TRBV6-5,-,ASRWTFSSYEQY
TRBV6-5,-,ASSYPQSGQDYEQY
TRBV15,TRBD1,ATGQGMNTEAF
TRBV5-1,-,ASSLLHRVETQY
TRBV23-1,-,ASPPGSRGPYSNQPQH
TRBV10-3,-,AISESKSSYEQY
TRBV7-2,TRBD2,ASSLGTSGGGETQY
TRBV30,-,AWSPPGYWDGYT
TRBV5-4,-,ASSLVGQETQY
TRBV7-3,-,ASSLVAKKEETQY
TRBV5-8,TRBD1,ASSLRQGSGGNTIY
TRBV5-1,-,ASSLHSDGSYGYT
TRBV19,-,ASRLTDDVSNQPQH
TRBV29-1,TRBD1,SVDRGGTEAF
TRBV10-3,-,AIKYGILSTDTQY
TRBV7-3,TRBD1,ASSFNRGSYNEQF
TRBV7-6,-,ASSLAKQQPQH
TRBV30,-,AWNGRLSNQPQH